This T cell receptor (beta chain) came from a study of CD8 T cells in Susac syndrome. General study findings and limits: Expansion of Susac CD8+ clones peaked in TEMRA cells and in active patients.

The RNA, about 0.5 to 1 ug, was put through reverse transcription using random hexamers. A multiplex approach, immunoSEQ multiplex PCR, amplified TCR beta CDR3 across 54 Vbeta and 13 Jbeta. A single record per CDR3 protein comes from TCRdb applying MiXCR to the immunoSEQ multiplex PCR reads. The sample carries some 140,000 distinct CDR3 sequences, approximately 95% recorded once. To note about this clonotype: Its antigen is not known.

TEMRA cells were FACS-enriched, and CD8+ and CD4+ T cells were isolated negatively. Input material: CD8+ T cells from PBMCs. This clonotype originated in a human donor with Susac syndrome.

This CDR3 is CASSVREGVYEQYF. The CDR3 coding sequence is TGTGCCAGCAGTGTACGGGAGGGCGTCTACGAGCAGTACTTC. V usage is TRBV25-1 and J usage is TRBJ2-7, with 8 positions matching TRBD2. Per germline, CDR1 MGHDK and CDR2 SYGVNS. The V gene end was trimmed by 4 bases and the J gene end by 3 bases; junction bases not matched to a gene: 5. This CDR3 is 14 amino acids long.